A selection of T cell receptor beta chains follows, all from one sample in a study of graft-versus-host responses after intestinal transplantation. Some clones are missing from TCRdb's copy, which holds only in-frame ones; the method was immunoSEQ multiplex PCR. Of tens of thousands of clones in the sample, roughly 87% were seen once. Sequencing used PBMCs, obtained roughly 65 days after intestinal transplantation. All receptors derive from a human patient who received an intestinal transplant, so some T cells may come from the graft donor. Each CDR3 is given with its conserved first and last residue. A D gene is named only where the DNA matches it firmly. Size tells how often a clone was seen (once, few, many) or the class of an expanded clone, and some rows leave it out.

-,TRBV20-1,-,TRBJ1-2,CSASLPHGYTF,TGCAGTGCTAGCCTTCCACATGGCTACACCTTC
-,TRBV4-3,-,TRBJ2-7,CASSQEQGFTVNEQYF,TGCGCCAGCAGCCAAGAACAGGGTTTCACGGTCAACGAGCAGTACTTC
-,TRBV6-4,few,TRBJ1-6,CASSEGTNSPLHF,TGTGCCAGCAGTGAGGGGACGAATTCACCCCTCCACTTT
-,TRBV4-1,-,TRBJ1-2,CASSQARDIGGYTF,TGCGCCAGCAGCCAAGCCCGGGACATCGGAGGCTACACCTTC
-,TRBV11-2,-,TRBJ2-4,CASSLIGDIQYF,TGTGCCAGCAGCTTGATTGGGGACATTCAGTACTTC
TRBD2,TRBV4-3,-,TRBJ2-3,CASSHDPGLAGGTDTQYF,TGCGCCAGCAGCCACGACCCGGGACTAGCGGGGGGCACAGATACGCAGTATTTT
-,TRBV30,-,TRBJ1-1,CAWSTGYLSEAFF,TGTGCCTGGAGTACAGGGTATCTTAGTGAAGCTTTCTTT
TRBD1,TRBV11-3,-,TRBJ1-4,CASRVTGATNEKLFF,TGTGCCAGCAGGGTAACAGGGGCGACTAATGAAAAACTGTTTTTT
-,TRBV21-1,-,TRBJ1-6,CASSPNPYSERSYNSPLHF,TGTGCCAGCAGCCCCAATCCCTACAGCGAACGCTCCTATAATTCACCCCTCCACTTT
-,TRBV9,once,TRBJ1-1,CASSLTTGDNTEAFF,TGTGCCAGCAGCTTAACGACGGGGGATAACACTGAAGCTTTCTTT
TRBD2,TRBV12-5,-,TRBJ2-1,CASGWGLAGANEQFF,TGTGCTAGTGGCTGGGGACTAGCGGGGGCCAATGAGCAGTTCTTC
TRBD1,TRBV7-9,-,TRBJ1-2,CASSIAWGQGLNYGYTF,TGTGCCAGCAGCATAGCCTGGGGACAGGGCCTAAACTATGGCTACACCTTC
TRBD1,TRBV27,-,TRBJ2-3,CATGQGTSTDTQYF,TGTGCCACTGGACAGGGGACGAGCACAGATACGCAGTATTTT
-,TRBV13,-,TRBJ1-1,CASSLGPRGLEAFF,TGTGCCAGCAGCTTAGGCCCTAGGGGCTTGGAAGCTTTCTTT
-,TRBV4-1,-,TRBJ1-1,CASSQDPGGNTEAFF,TGCGCCAGCAGCCAAGACCCCGGGGGGAACACTGAAGCTTTCTTT
-,TRBV9,once,TRBJ2-7,CASSVGPQYEQYF,TGTGCCAGCAGCGTAGGACCGCAGTACGAGCAGTACTTC
-,TRBV10-1,-,TRBJ1-5,CASTVQPQHF,TGCGCCAGCACAGTTCAGCCCCAGCATTTT
-,TRBV2,-,TRBJ2-7,CASSEGDGVGEQYF,TGTGCCAGCAGTGAAGGGGACGGGGTCGGCGAGCAGTACTTC
TRBD1,TRBV5-6,-,TRBJ1-4,CASSLLATGTGDEKLFF,TGTGCCAGCAGCTTGTTGGCAACCGGGACAGGGGATGAAAAACTGTTTTTT
TRBD2,TRBV6-1,-,TRBJ2-4,CASSETGGHDIQYF,TGTGCCAGCAGTGAGACGGGGGGGCACGACATTCAGTACTTC
TRBD1,TRBV9,-,TRBJ2-2,CASSSSLAGTGVNTGELFF,TGTGCCAGCAGCTCTTCCTTGGCCGGGACAGGGGTGAACACCGGGGAGCTGTTTTTT
-,TRBV18,-,TRBJ2-5,CASSPIFGEETQYF,TGTGCCAGCTCACCGATTTTTGGGGAGGAGACCCAGTACTTC
TRBD1,TRBV2,-,TRBJ1-1,CASIFSLETGQDTEAFF,TGTGCCAGCATTTTTAGTTTAGAGACAGGGCAGGACACTGAAGCTTTCTTT
TRBD1,TRBV14,-,TRBJ1-4,CASSQDAPDRAYNEKLFF,TGTGCCAGCAGCCAAGATGCCCCGGACAGGGCATATAATGAAAAACTGTTTTTT
-,TRBV6-6,few,TRBJ1-4,CASNKVARADEKLFF,TGTGCCAGCAATAAAGTCGCCAGGGCTGATGAAAAACTGTTTTTT
TRBD1,TRBV7-9,once,TRBJ1-3,CASSWEGAISGNTIYF,TGTGCCAGCAGCTGGGAGGGGGCAATTTCTGGAAACACCATATATTTT
-,TRBV11-3,-,TRBJ2-7,CASSPGEDYEQYF,TGTGCCAGCAGCCCTGGGGAGGACTACGAGCAGTACTTC
-,TRBV6-4,-,TRBJ2-3,CASSDGSRDGTDTQYF,TGTGCCAGCAGCGACGGGTCCAGGGATGGCACAGATACGCAGTATTTT
TRBD1,TRBV27,once,TRBJ2-7,CASSYRGPDEQYF,TGTGCCAGCAGTTACAGGGGGCCCGACGAGCAGTACTTC
TRBD1,TRBV7-9,-,TRBJ1-1,CASSFLPGQMNEAFF,TGTGCCAGCAGCTTTCTCCCGGGACAGATGAATGAAGCTTTCTTT
TRBD1,TRBV11-3,-,TRBJ1-1,CASSSGSPGQLNTEAFF,TGTGCCAGCAGCTCAGGGAGCCCGGGACAGTTGAACACTGAAGCTTTCTTT
TRBD1,TRBV5-1,-,TRBJ1-1,CASTTGRTEAFF,TGCGCCAGCACGACAGGGAGAACTGAAGCTTTCTTT
-,TRBV6-1,-,TRBJ2-3,CASDRTSTDTQYF,TGTGCCAGCGATCGGACGAGTACAGATACGCAGTATTTT
-,TRBV27,-,TRBJ1-6,CASSLKGENSPLHF,TGTGCCAGCAGCCTAAAGGGGGAAAATTCACCCCTCCACTTT
TRBD2,TRBV9,-,TRBJ2-3,CASSIPKPSGGESSSTDTQYF,TGTGCCAGCAGCATCCCTAAGCCTAGCGGGGGAGAGAGTTCTAGCACAGATACGCAGTATTTT
TRBD2,TRBV4-3,-,TRBJ2-1,CASSQGTGTTNNEQFF,TGCGCCAGCAGCCAAGGGACCGGGACTACAAACAATGAGCAGTTCTTC
-,TRBV25-1,-,TRBJ1-1,CASSEGFMTGNTEAFF,TGTGCCAGCAGTGAAGGGTTTATGACAGGGAACACTGAAGCTTTCTTT
-,TRBV27,-,TRBJ2-7,CASSLGGSEQYF,TGTGCCAGCAGTTTAGGGGGGTCCGAGCAGTACTTC
-,TRBV5-1,-,TRBJ1-1,CASRGDKEAFF,TGCGCCAGCAGGGGGGACAAGGAAGCTTTCTTT
-,TRBV4-3,-,TRBJ1-4,CASSQEIPSYNEKLFF,TGCGCCAGCAGCCAAGAGATTCCCAGCTATAATGAAAAACTGTTTTTT